This T cell receptor (beta chain) appears in the sequencing data of a study of T cell responses to AZD1222 COVID-19 vaccine (dated by TCRdb to about 2021). Turning to the overall study: AZD1222 recipients given second doses at about 4 weeks or at about 12 weeks were pooled, since spike-specific TCR depth and breadth were not found to differ between the two schedules. A total of 233 trial participants underwent TCR sequencing, of whom some 200 had received two doses of AZD1222 and some 25 had received two doses of the MenACWY control vaccine. Trial participants were enrolled by age into subgroups of 18-55, 56-69 and 70-plus years, and 148, 28 and 57 TCR-sequenced participants, respectively, were included in these subgroups.

Overall results and qualifications from the work: Epitopes outside the regions mutated in the B.1.351 and B.1.1.7 variants were reportedly recognized by nearly half of the unique spike-specific TCRs. After two AZD1222 doses, both the breadth and the depth of spike-specific TCRs were significantly higher than at day 0 and than in MenACWY recipients. Because no day 14 peak-response samples were available, repertoires were characterized only after the peak T cell response. Conclusions about previously exposed vaccinees are limited, since just six or seven AZD1222 recipients were seropositive for SARS-CoV-2 at baseline. The 56-69-year group was small, and its depth increase did not reach significance, likely because of low power. Most participants were white British and females outnumbered males, and the authors suggested that clonal diversity may have been underestimated. The vaccine-associated CD4 TCRs covered the entire spike protein, and the dominant responses fell in regions 160-218 and 743-854.

At the junction V is shortened by 4 bases and J by 0 bases, with 13 bases in between. CDR1 and CDR2 are drawn from the germline V gene (reference sequence): MNHEY, SMNVEV. The CDR3 has 15 amino acids, counting the end cysteine and phenylalanine. Only CDR3 DNA is held: 45 bases, read in frame from base 1. The time point label on this specimen signifies: baseline before first vaccination. The vaccinee samples were drawn from two UK trials, COV001 and COV002, one of which was a single-blind randomized controlled phase 2/3 trial testing AZD1222 (ChAdOx1 nCoV-19) in healthy adults. For TCRbeta chain sequencing, PBMC samples from trial participants were taken at day 0 and at day 28 after the second dose. Comment on this clone: Its antigen is not yet known. No base-level quality is on record; no much larger clone is a single base apart.

The CDR3 regions of human TCRbeta chains were analyzed by immunosequencing. The paper's data handling went like this. Repertoire TCRs were checked for matches against a reference library of SARS-CoV-2-specific TCRs that had been generated using the MIRA antigen-specificity platform. Breadth was defined as the fraction of unique TCRs that were SARS-CoV-2-associated, and depth was defined as the fraction of total T cells that were SARS-CoV-2-associated. Using the MIRA data, each spike-specific TCR was mapped to the spike region that the TCR reacts to and placed in a CD4 or CD8 class. Log10-transformed breadth and depth values were compared by one-way ANOVA with Sidak's multiple comparisons tests. TCRdb mirrors the immuneACCESS table, restricted to in-frame sequences. Some clones are absent from its copies; in checked studies, under half trace to an unresolved V gene, and the reason for the others is unknown. V and J calls and clone size are copied from that table; D and trimming were computed from the DNA. The sample records around 87,000 clones, approximately 84% of which are singletons. 9.5% to 13% of the sample is in the top ten clones.

The receptor was derived from an adult in good health. The sequences come from peripheral blood, collected on day 0 of AZD1222 vaccination. The chain couples TRBV27 to TRBJ2-7; the D segment may tentatively be TRBD1 or TRBD2, each giving 5 matched bases. DNA sequence: TGTGCCAGCAGTTCGTTTCCAGGGACCTCCTACGAGCAGTACTTC. It codes for CASSSFPGTSYEQYF.